This record looks at one TCR beta chain sequence and its context. Its antigen is currently unknown. These data are taken from a study of shared clonotypes between healthy human individuals. Study summary: Per donor, CD8 memory used one plate, CD8 naive used two, CD4 memory used three and CD4 naive used three. Overall study findings and caveats: Generation probabilities were higher for clonotypes shared across all four sorted-subset donors than for unshared ones.

Deep was the level used in running the assay. Measured with immunoSEQ multiplex PCR; TCRdb has only the in-frame clones, and not every one. Here the sample spans millions of clones, around 95% being singletons. All donors were Caucasian adults living in Nashville, Tennessee. The receptor comes from a man aged 18 to 30 in good health. The specimen was naive CD4+ T cells sorted from blood. The subset denotes: CD45RA+ positively selected.

The CDR3 here is CASSPRQRPNTGELFF. The CDR3 bases are TGTGCCAGCAGCCCCCGGCAGCGCCCGAACACCGGGGAGCTGTTTTTT. V is TRBV5-4 and J is TRBJ2-2; D remains ambiguous. The V and J ends lost 4 bases and 0 bases respectively, with 13 bases between them. The germline V gene encodes CDR1 SGHNT and CDR2 YYREEE (reference sequence). This CDR3 is 16 amino acids long. Variable domain in full (rest from reference TRBV5-4 and TRBJ2-2): ETGVTQSPTHLIKTRGQQVTLRCSSQSGHNTVSWYQQALGQGPQFIFQYYREEENGRGNFPPRFSGLQFPNYSSELNVNALELDDSALYLCASSPRQRPNTGELFFGEGSRLTVL.